This T cell receptor beta chain derives from a study of lymphopenia after photon versus proton radiotherapy. The study's findings and limits: Better survival with proton therapy was suggested as possible, not demonstrated. Proton therapy kept repertoires fairly stable, unlike photons, which gained effector/memory cells. Oligoclonal CD8+ Temra expansion after nadir drove photon patients' diversity drop. In patients who died, overall survival fell as post-nadir TCR diversity dropped more.

As regards this clone: Its antigen is not identified.

This table comes from immunoSEQ multiplex PCR, and its TCRdb copy is limited to in-frame clones, with some not included. Counted here are some 20,000 clones, 75% to 95% occurring once; the ten biggest clones make up about 6%. V was clipped by 2 bases and J by 4 bases, with 10 bases between them. Germline loops: CDR1 MGHRA, CDR2 YSYEKL. The CDR3 sequence is 14 residues long. The chain has TRBV4-1 and TRBJ2-3; D tentatively fits TRBD1 or TRBD2 (5 bases each). The sample was peripheral blood, taken from a patient treated with photon-based radiotherapy. This TCR came from a man aged 55 to 69 with pancreatic cancer. CDR3: CASSQLVGADTQYF. The CDR3 DNA sequence: TGCGCCAGCAGCCAACTGGTGGGGGCAGATACGCAGTATTTT.